This T cell receptor beta chain was documented in a study of shared clonotypes between healthy human individuals. TCRdb's copy holds only in-frame clones and misses some; the assay was immunoSEQ multiplex PCR. The sample comprises some 2,400,000 clones, approximately 94% of which are singletons, and roughly 0.13% rests with the top ten. Remarks on this clone: The target antigen is unknown.

The CDR3 length is 18 residues. The ends lost 3 bases at V and 0 bases at J; junction bases unmatched: 8. In germline, CDR1 is MGHRA, CDR2 YSYEKL. Findings and limits, study-wide: The naive CD4 repertoires of several donors were compared, and approximately 5% of clonotypes were shared. Depth was large, yet rarefaction showed that sorted-subset sequencing was incomplete.

The sample consisted of naive CD4+ T cells sorted from blood. This sample's subset: CD45RA+ positively selected. This chain links TRBV4-1 with TRBJ1-3, with 10 bases fitting TRBD1. The clonotype was recovered from a man aged 18 to 29 in good health. The CDR3 protein is CASSHPRDRGSSGNTIYF. As DNA, the CDR3 is TGCGCCAGCAGCCATCCCCGGGACAGGGGAAGCTCTGGAAACACCATATATTTT.